These T cell receptor beta chains were read from a single sample in a study of T cell responses to AZD1222 COVID-19 vaccine. Assay: immunoSEQ multiplex PCR; the TCRdb copy retains only in-frame clones and omits some. The sample lists some 91,000 clones; around nine tenths were seen once. The specimen was peripheral blood, collected on day 0 of AZD1222 vaccination. Receptors originate from an adult in good health. Both conserved end residues are part of each CDR3. Each record gives: clone size, D gene, J gene, V gene, CDR3 protein, CDR3 DNA. D genes are given only for firm matches. Some rows mark clone size as missing; the rest say once, few, many or name a class of expanded clone.

>.|TRBD1|TRBJ1-1|TRBV18
CASSPRQGNTEAFF
TGTGCCAGCTCACCAAGACAGGGGAACACTGAAGCTTTCTTT
>.|TRBD2|TRBJ2-1|TRBV5-1
CASSMAGGPSHEQFF
TGCGCCAGCAGCATGGCGGGGGGGCCATCCCATGAGCAGTTCTTC
>once|.|TRBJ1-1|TRBV19
CASSEGAWNTEAFF
TGTGCCAGTAGTGAGGGAGCATGGAACACTGAAGCTTTCTTT
>.|.|TRBJ2-7|TRBV25-1
CASSDLMGQNSYEQYF
TGTGCCAGCAGTGATTTAATGGGCCAGAACTCCTACGAGCAGTACTTC
>.|TRBD1|TRBJ2-5|TRBV2
CASSVGTGGQETQYF
TGTGCCAGCAGTGTGGGGACAGGGGGCCAAGAGACCCAGTACTTC
>.|.|TRBJ2-1|TRBV19
CASSIGLSRNEQFF
TGTGCCAGTAGTATAGGCCTCAGTAGGAATGAGCAGTTCTTC
>.|TRBD2|TRBJ2-1|TRBV13
CASSHSGRNNEQFF
TGTGCCAGCAGCCACAGCGGGAGAAACAATGAGCAGTTCTTC
>.|.|TRBJ1-4|TRBV24-1
CATSDGTTTNEKLFF
TGTGCCACCAGTGATGGGACAACAACTAATGAAAAACTGTTTTTT
>.|TRBD1|TRBJ1-4|TRBV7-2
CASSLEGTGDLNEKLFF
TGTGCCAGCAGCTTAGAGGGGACAGGGGACCTGAATGAAAAACTGTTTTTT
>.|TRBD1|TRBJ1-4|TRBV18
CASSLGTGDEKLFF
TGTGCCAGCTCCCTGGGGACAGGGGATGAAAAACTGTTTTTT
>.|TRBD2|TRBJ2-1|TRBV5-3
CARSWGLAGEQFF
TGTGCCAGAAGTTGGGGGTTAGCGGGAGAGCAGTTCTTC
>few|.|TRBJ2-7|TRBV2
CASSEWGYEQYF
TGTGCCAGCAGTGAATGGGGCTACGAGCAGTACTTC
>.|.|TRBJ1-1|TRBV30
CAWSSQMNTEAFF
TGTGCCTGGAGTTCACAGATGAACACTGAAGCTTTCTTT
>.|.|TRBJ2-2|TRBV2
CASRVQGGTGELFF
TGTGCCAGCAGAGTGCAGGGAGGCACCGGGGAGCTGTTTTTT
>.|.|TRBJ2-5|TRBV2
CASSRDSRETQYF
TGTGCCAGCAGTAGGGATTCCAGGGAGACCCAGTACTTC
>.|TRBD2|TRBJ2-5|TRBV19
CASSISGGAETQYF
TGTGCCAGTAGTATTAGCGGGGGGGCGGAGACCCAGTACTTC
>.|TRBD1|TRBJ2-7|TRBV7-2
CASSEYGTGYEQYF
TGTGCCAGCAGCGAATACGGGACAGGCTACGAGCAGTACTTC
>once|TRBD1|TRBJ1-2|TRBV6-5
CASSYYGTDYGYTF
TGTGCCAGCAGTTACTACGGGACAGACTATGGCTACACCTTC
>.|.|TRBJ2-7|TRBV7-2
CASSHGRIYEQYF
TGTGCCAGCAGCCACGGACGTATCTACGAGCAGTACTTC
>once|TRBD1|TRBJ1-2|TRBV20-1
CSASRDRGTSGYTF
TGCAGTGCTAGTCGGGACAGGGGGACTAGTGGCTACACCTTC
>once|TRBD2|TRBJ2-3|TRBV7-8
CASSLAGVSTDTQYF
TGTGCCAGCAGCTTGGCGGGGGTTAGCACAGATACGCAGTATTTT
>.|TRBD1|TRBJ1-5|TRBV7-9
CASSLVSGSTGAFHQPQHF
TGTGCCAGCAGCTTAGTTTCTGGTAGCACAGGGGCGTTCCATCAGCCCCAGCATTTT
>.|TRBD1|TRBJ1-5|TRBV6-6
CASSSAGTARNQPQHF
TGTGCCAGCAGTTCTGCCGGGACAGCGCGCAATCAGCCCCAGCATTTT
>.|.|TRBJ1-6|TRBV7-8
CASSPDRYSPLHF
TGTGCCAGCAGTCCGGATCGTTATTCACCCCTCCACTTT
>.|TRBD1|TRBJ2-7|TRBV19
CASSMLQGAGSYEQYF
TGTGCCAGTAGCATGCTCCAGGGGGCAGGCTCCTACGAGCAGTACTTC
>once|TRBD2|TRBJ2-1|TRBV15
CATSRDGGSGGANNEQFF
TGTGCCACCAGCAGAGATGGAGGTAGCGGGGGGGCCAACAATGAGCAGTTCTTC
>once|TRBD1|TRBJ1-4|TRBV4-1
CASSQDGQGREKLFF
TGCGCCAGCAGCCAAGACGGACAGGGAAGGGAAAAACTGTTTTTT
>.|.|TRBJ1-6|TRBV28
CASSLGSTGTLNSPLHF
TGTGCCAGCAGTTTAGGTAGTACCGGGACCCTTAATTCACCCCTCCACTTT
>.|.|TRBJ1-1|TRBV6-5
CASRGGRGTEAFF
TGTGCCAGCAGGGGGGGTCGGGGCACTGAAGCTTTCTTT
>.|.|TRBJ2-7|TRBV12-3/TRBV12-4
CASSFQGLEQYF
TGTGCCAGCAGTTTTCAGGGGTTGGAGCAGTACTTC
>few|.|TRBJ1-5|TRBV7-6
CASSRTASNQPQHF
TGTGCCAGCAGCCGGACAGCTAGCAATCAGCCCCAGCATTTT
>.|TRBD1|TRBJ1-2|TRBV6-4
CASSGSGQLRYTF
TGTGCCAGCAGTGGTTCGGGACAGCTTCGTTACACCTTC
>.|TRBD2|TRBJ2-1|TRBV29-1
CSVVGRAFDEQFF
TGCAGCGTTGTCGGGAGGGCCTTCGATGAGCAGTTCTTC
>.|.|TRBJ2-5|TRBV13
CASSFMSQGQETQYF
TGTGCCAGCAGCTTTATGAGCCAGGGACAAGAGACCCAGTACTTC
>.|TRBD1|TRBJ2-5|TRBV27
CASSLSQGAGETQYF
TGTGCCAGCAGTTTATCACAGGGGGCTGGGGAGACCCAGTACTTC
>once|.|TRBJ2-3|TRBV19
CASTVRLWSTDTQYF
TGTGCCAGTACCGTACGGCTGTGGAGCACAGATACGCAGTATTTT
>.|TRBD1|TRBJ1-1|TRBV5-1
CASSPGTGGSNTEAFF
TGCGCCAGCAGCCCTGGGACAGGGGGTTCAAACACTGAAGCTTTCTTT
>once|.|TRBJ2-2|TRBV7-3
CASSSRGDSSTGELFF
TGTGCCAGCAGCTCCCGCGGGGACTCAAGCACCGGGGAGCTGTTTTTT
>.|.|TRBJ2-5|TRBV3-1/TRBV3-2
CASSQVDGPQETQYF
TGTGCCAGCAGCCAAGTGGACGGACCCCAAGAGACCCAGTACTTC
>.|TRBD2|TRBJ2-1|TRBV6-6
CASSQSGTSLGNEQFF
TGTGCCAGCAGTCAATCCGGGACTAGCTTGGGGAATGAGCAGTTCTTC
>.|TRBD1|TRBJ1-4|TRBV15
CATSPLQGSNEKLFF
TGTGCCACCAGCCCCCTACAGGGGTCTAATGAAAAACTGTTTTTT
>.|.|TRBJ1-2|TRBV18
CASSPPGRAYGYTF
TGTGCCAGCTCACCACCGGGCAGAGCCTATGGCTACACCTTC
>once|.|TRBJ1-6|TRBV5-1
CASSLGSGRPLENSPLHF
TGCGCCAGCAGCTTGGGAAGCGGACGGCCTTTGGAGAATTCACCCCTCCACTTT
>.|.|TRBJ2-7|TRBV12-3/TRBV12-4
CASSLAASYEQYF
TGTGCCAGCAGTTTAGCGGCTAGCTACGAGCAGTACTTC
>many|.|TRBJ2-7|TRBV6-1
CASSEGQSSYEQYF
TGTGCCAGCAGTGAGGGACAAAGCTCCTACGAGCAGTACTTC
>.|TRBD1|TRBJ1-6|TRBV9
CASSVDPRTGVSPLHF
TGTGCCAGCAGCGTAGATCCCCGGACAGGGGTTTCACCCCTCCACTTT
>.|.|TRBJ2-7|TRBV4-1
CASSQDPQGYEQYF
TGCGCCAGCAGCCAAGACCCCCAGGGATACGAGCAGTACTTC
>.|TRBD1|TRBJ2-7|TRBV29-1
CSAWGGTETSYEQYF
TGCAGCGCCTGGGGTGGGACAGAGACCTCCTACGAGCAGTACTTC
>.|.|TRBJ1-6|TRBV28
CASGTLINSPLHF
TGTGCCAGTGGGACGCTAATTAATTCACCCCTCCACTTT
>.|.|TRBJ1-2|TRBV5-4
CASSRGGYTGYTF
TGTGCCAGCAGCCGAGGGGGGTACACCGGCTACACCTTC
>.|.|TRBJ1-1|TRBV7-9
CASSLARGREAFF
TGTGCCAGCAGCTTAGCGCGCGGGCGAGAAGCTTTCTTT
>.|.|TRBJ2-3|TRBV5-6
CASSLEAGRSDTQYF
TGTGCCAGCAGCTTGGAGGCAGGGAGGAGCGATACGCAGTATTTT
>.|TRBD1|TRBJ2-7|TRBV5-4
CASSRTGDEQYF
TGTGCCAGCAGCCGGACAGGCGACGAGCAGTACTTC
>.|.|TRBJ1-4|TRBV2
CASSAGPEEEKLFF
TGTGCCAGCAGTGCCGGACCGGAGGAAGAAAAACTGTTTTTT
>.|.|TRBJ2-1|TRBV10-3
CAISEQGDEQFF
TGTGCCATCAGTGAACAAGGGGATGAGCAGTTCTTC
>once|.|TRBJ2-3|TRBV20-1
CSGQLTDTQYF
TGCAGCGGACAACTCACAGATACGCAGTATTTT
>.|.|TRBJ2-7|TRBV6-1
CASSEGGTYEQYF
TGTGCCAGCAGTGAAGGCGGAACCTACGAGCAGTACTTC